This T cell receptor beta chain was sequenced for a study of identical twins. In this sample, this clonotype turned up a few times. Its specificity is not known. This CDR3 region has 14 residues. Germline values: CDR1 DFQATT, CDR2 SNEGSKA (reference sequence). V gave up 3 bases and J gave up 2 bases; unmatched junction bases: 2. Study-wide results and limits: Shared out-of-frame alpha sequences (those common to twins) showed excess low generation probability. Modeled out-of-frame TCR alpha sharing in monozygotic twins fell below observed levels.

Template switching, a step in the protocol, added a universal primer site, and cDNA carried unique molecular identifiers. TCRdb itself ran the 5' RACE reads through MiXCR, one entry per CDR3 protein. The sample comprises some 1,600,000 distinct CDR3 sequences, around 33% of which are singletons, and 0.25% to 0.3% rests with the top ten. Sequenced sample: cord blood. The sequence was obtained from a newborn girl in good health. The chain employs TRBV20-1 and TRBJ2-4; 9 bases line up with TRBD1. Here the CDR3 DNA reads TGCAGTGCTAGGACAGGGGGGTCCAAAAACATTCAGTACTTC. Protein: CSARTGGSKNIQYF.